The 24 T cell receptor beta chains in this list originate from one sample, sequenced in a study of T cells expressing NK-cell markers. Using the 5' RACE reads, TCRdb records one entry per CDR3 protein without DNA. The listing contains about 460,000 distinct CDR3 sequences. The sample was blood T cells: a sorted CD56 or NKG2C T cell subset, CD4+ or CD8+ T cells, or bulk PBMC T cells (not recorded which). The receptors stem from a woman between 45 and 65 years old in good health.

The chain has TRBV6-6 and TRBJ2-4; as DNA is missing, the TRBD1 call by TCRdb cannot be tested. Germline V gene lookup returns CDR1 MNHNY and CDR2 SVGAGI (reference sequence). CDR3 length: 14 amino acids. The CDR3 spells CASGDRGQGNIQYF.

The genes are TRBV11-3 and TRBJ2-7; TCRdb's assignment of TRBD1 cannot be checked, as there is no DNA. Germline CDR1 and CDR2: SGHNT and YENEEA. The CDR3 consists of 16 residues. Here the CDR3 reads CASSLPGQGRLYEQYF.

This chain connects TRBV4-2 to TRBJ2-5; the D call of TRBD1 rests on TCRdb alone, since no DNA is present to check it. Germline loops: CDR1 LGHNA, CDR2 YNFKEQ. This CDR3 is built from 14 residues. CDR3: CASSQASGQETQYF.

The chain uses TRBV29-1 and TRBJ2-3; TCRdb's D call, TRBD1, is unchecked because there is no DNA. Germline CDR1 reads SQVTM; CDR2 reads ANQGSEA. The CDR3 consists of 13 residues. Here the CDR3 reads CSVMTRLAHTQYF.

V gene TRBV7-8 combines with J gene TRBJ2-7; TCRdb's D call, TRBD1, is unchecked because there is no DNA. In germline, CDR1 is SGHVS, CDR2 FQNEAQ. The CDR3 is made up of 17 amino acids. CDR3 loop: CASSLGPPWRASYEQYF. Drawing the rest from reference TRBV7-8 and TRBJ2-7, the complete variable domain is GAGVSQSPRYKVAKRGQDVALRCDPISGHVSLFWYQQALGQGPEFLTYFQNEAQLDKSGLPSDRFFAERPEGSVSTLKIQRTQQEDSAVYLCASSLGPPWRASYEQYFGPGTRLTVT.

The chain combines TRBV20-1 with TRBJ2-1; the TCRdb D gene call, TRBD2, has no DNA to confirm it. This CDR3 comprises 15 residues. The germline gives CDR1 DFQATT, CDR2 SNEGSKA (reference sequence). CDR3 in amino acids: CSARGGREAGNEQFF.

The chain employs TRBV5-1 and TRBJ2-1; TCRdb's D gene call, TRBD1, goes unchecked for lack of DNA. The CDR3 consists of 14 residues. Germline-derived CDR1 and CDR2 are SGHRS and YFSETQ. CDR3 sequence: CASSPGQGMGEQFF.

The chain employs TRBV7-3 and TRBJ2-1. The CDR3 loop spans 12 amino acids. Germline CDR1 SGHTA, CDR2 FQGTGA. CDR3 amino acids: CASGNGLSMQFF.

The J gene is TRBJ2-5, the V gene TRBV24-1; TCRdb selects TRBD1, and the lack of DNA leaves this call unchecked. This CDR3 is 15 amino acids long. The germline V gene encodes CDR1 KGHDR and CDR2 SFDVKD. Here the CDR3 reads CATSPSGGAGKTQYF.

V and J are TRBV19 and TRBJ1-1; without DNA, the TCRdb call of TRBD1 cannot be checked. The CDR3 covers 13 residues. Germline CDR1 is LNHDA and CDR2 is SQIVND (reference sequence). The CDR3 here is CASGRGGHTEAFF.

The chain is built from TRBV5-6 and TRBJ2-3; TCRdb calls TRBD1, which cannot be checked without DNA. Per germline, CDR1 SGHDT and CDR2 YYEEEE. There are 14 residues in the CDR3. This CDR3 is CASSRLGGADTQYF.

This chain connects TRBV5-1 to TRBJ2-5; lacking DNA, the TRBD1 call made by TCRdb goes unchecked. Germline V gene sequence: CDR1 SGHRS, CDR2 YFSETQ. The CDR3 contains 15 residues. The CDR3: CASSITGRNEETQYF.

CDR3 sequence: CATSGGQGETGELFF. V usage is TRBV15 and J usage is TRBJ2-2; TCRdb's D gene call, TRBD1, goes unchecked for lack of DNA. CDR1 is LNHNV, CDR2 YYDKDF, per germline (reference sequence). This CDR3 spans 15 amino acids. Full variable domain (missing parts from reference TRBV15 and TRBJ2-2): DAMVIQNPRYQVTQFGKPVTLSCSQTLNHNVMYWYQQKSSQAPKLLFHYYDKDFNNEADTPDNFQSRRPNTSFCFLDIRSPGLGDTAMYLCATSGGQGETGELFFGEGSRLTVL.

The CDR3 loop reads CASRESPGTSASEQFF. The chain has TRBV5-1 and TRBJ2-1; TCRdb returns TRBD2, unconfirmable since there is no DNA. CDR3 length: 16 amino acids. Germline lookup yields CDR1 SGHRS and CDR2 YFSETQ.

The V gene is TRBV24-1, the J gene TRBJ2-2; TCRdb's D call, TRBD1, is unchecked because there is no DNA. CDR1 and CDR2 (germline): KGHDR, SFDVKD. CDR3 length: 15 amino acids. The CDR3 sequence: CATQVGGSNTGELFF.

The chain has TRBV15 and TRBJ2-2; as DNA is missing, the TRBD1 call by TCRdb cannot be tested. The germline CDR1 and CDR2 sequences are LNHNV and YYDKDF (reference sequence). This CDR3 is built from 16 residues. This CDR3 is CATSTLGQSNTGELFF.

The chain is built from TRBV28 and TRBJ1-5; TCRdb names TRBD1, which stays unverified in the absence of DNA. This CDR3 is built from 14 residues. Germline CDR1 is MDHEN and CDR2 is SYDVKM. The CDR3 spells CASSLDRPHQPQHF.

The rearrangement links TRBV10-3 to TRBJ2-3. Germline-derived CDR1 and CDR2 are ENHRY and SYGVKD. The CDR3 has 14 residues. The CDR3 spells CATTFEVGTDTQYF.

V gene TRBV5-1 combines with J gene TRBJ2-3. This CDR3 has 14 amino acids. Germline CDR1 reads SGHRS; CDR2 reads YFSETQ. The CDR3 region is CASDATLSTDTQYF.

CDR3 amino acids: CASSLGLPRDTQYF. The chain has TRBV5-1 and TRBJ2-3; TCRdb indicates TRBD2, and absent DNA this call remains unverified. The CDR3 has 14 amino acids. CDR1 and CDR2 (germline): SGHRS, YFSETQ.

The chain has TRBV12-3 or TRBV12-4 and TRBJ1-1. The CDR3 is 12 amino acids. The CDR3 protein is CATPRGGTEAFF.

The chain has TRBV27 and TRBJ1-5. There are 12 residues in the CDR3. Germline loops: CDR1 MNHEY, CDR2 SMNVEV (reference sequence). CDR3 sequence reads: CASFYSNQPQHF.

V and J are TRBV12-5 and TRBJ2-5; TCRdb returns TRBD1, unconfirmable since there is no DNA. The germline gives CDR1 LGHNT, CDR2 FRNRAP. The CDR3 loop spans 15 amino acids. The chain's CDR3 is CASGQRQGNRETQYF.

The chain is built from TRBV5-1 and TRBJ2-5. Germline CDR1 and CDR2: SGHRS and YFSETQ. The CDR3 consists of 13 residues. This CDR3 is CASSPVGKETQYF.